This entry lists 27 T cell receptor beta chains sequenced from one sample in a study of cytotoxic CD8 clonotypes in ibrutinib-treated CLL. Here immunoSEQ multiplex PCR was the method, and the copy in TCRdb shows in-frame clones only, minus some. The table has about 330,000 clones, over 60% seen once; the top ten hold about 6.7%. Here the sequenced sample was PBMCs, taken after 36 months of ibrutinib treatment. These receptors all come from a human donor with chronic lymphocytic leukemia.

The chain carries TRBV4-3 and TRBJ2-3; weak D call: TRBD2 (6 bases). The CDR3 sequence is 15 residues long. Trimming removed 0 bases from V and 6 bases from J, with 13 bases in between. Germline CDR1 is LGHNA and CDR2 is YSLEER. The CDR3 loop is CASSQDRGSRDTQYF. CDR3 DNA: TGCGCCAGCAGCCAAGATCGGGGGTCTAGGGATACGCAGTATTTT.

As to this clone: The same CDR3 also results from other DNA sequences found in this sample. The rearrangement joins TRBV28 to TRBJ1-5, with D tentatively TRBD1 (6 bases). In germline, CDR1 is MDHEN, CDR2 SYDVKM. Trimming removed 2 bases from V and 0 bases from J, with 8 bases in between. This CDR3 region has 15 residues. The CDR3 region is CASSLRGGSNQPQHF. CDR3 coding DNA: TGTGCCAGCAGTTTACGAGGGGGTAGCAATCAGCCCCAGCATTTT.

V gene TRBV4-1 combines with J gene TRBJ2-7; a possible D gene is TRBD2 (6 bases). Germline V gene sequence: CDR1 MGHRA, CDR2 YSYEKL. This CDR3 comprises 17 residues. The ends were cut back, 6 bases at V and 0 bases at J, with 21 bases in the middle. In DNA, the CDR3 is TGCGCCAGCAGTCTACTGGGAGGAGGAGCGACCTCCTACGAGCAGTACTTC. Translated, it gives CASSLLGGGATSYEQYF.

The chain couples TRBV27 to TRBJ2-7; TRBD1 matches 7 bases. Per germline, CDR1 MNHEY and CDR2 SMNVEV (reference sequence). Trimming at V came to 8 bases and at J to 2 bases, leaving 6 bases not matched to a gene. CDR3 size: 13 residues. The CDR3 bases are TGTGCCAGCGGACAGGCCACCACCTACGAGCAGTACTTC. This codes for CASGQATTYEQYF.

This chain links TRBV12-5 with TRBJ1-2; 7 positions agree with TRBD1. The germline V gene has CDR1 LGHNT and CDR2 FRNRAP. J lost 10 bases, V lost 7 bases, and 24 bases had no gene match. CDR3 length: 17 residues. The CDR3 reads CASDRTSFTGQWGDYTF. The CDR3 DNA reads TGTGCTAGTGACCGTACAAGCTTCACGGGACAGTGGGGTGACTACACCTTC.

This clone has just a few counts. V is TRBV5-6 and J is TRBJ1-2, with 7 positions matching TRBD1. This CDR3 is 14 amino acids long. V gave up 3 bases and J gave up 4 bases; unmatched junction bases: 6. Germline V gives CDR1 SGHDT, CDR2 YYEEEE. The CDR3 DNA reads TGTGCCAGCAGCTCGAGGGGGCTGATCTATGGCTACACCTTC. Amino acid sequence: CASSSRGLIYGYTF.

This clone turned up a few times. The chain combines TRBV29-1 with TRBJ2-1; D possibly corresponds to TRBD1 (5 bases). The V and J ends lost 3 bases and 7 bases respectively, with 10 bases between them. The germline CDR1 and CDR2 sequences are SQVTM and ANQGSEA. CDR3 length: 12 amino acids. The CDR3 sequence: CSVDSHRNEQFF. The CDR3 region has the DNA TGCAGCGTTGATTCTCACAGGAATGAGCAGTTCTTC.

The rearrangement uses TRBV7-8 and TRBJ2-1, with 10 bases lining up with TRBD2. Germline V gene lookup returns CDR1 SGHVS and CDR2 FQNEAQ. V was pared by 3 bases and J by 4 bases, with 9 bases of the junction left unmatched. This CDR3 contains 17 residues. The CDR3 reads CASSLYEAGGPYNEQFF. In nucleotides, the CDR3 is TGTGCCAGCAGCTTGTATGAAGCGGGAGGGCCTTACAATGAGCAGTTCTTC.

This rearrangement joins TRBV2 to TRBJ1-5; D not resolved. From germline, CDR1 is SNHLY and CDR2 FYNNEI. The CDR3 totals 14 residues. The V and J ends lost 3 bases and 5 bases respectively, with 11 bases between them. The chain's CDR3 is CASSDQADHQPQHF. The DNA for the CDR3 is TGTGCCAGCAGTGACCAGGCTGACCATCAGCCCCAGCATTTT.

The rearrangement uses TRBV5-1 and TRBJ1-1; 7 bases map to TRBD1. The CDR3 extends over 14 amino acids. The junction had 4 bases not matched to a gene; V was cut back by 3 bases and J by 2 bases. CDR1 SGHRS and CDR2 YFSETQ come from the germline V gene. CDR3 sequence reads: CASSYRDRNTEAFF. For the CDR3, the DNA is TGCGCCAGCAGCTACCGGGACAGAAACACTGAAGCTTTCTTT.

This chain joins TRBV6-1 and TRBJ1-1, with TRBD1 matching over 7 bases. With V trimmed by 6 bases and J by 4 bases, 5 bases remained unmatched. Germline CDR1 MNHNS, CDR2 SASEGT. The CDR3 totals 13 residues. DNA of the CDR3: TGTGCCAGCAGAGAACAGGGGCGCACTGAAGCTTTCTTT. Translated: CASREQGRTEAFF.

This sequence joins TRBV18 and TRBJ1-1, with D possibly being TRBD1 (5 bases). The germline V gene has CDR1 KGHSH and CDR2 LQKENI. This CDR3 spans 14 amino acids. Trimming removed 4 bases at V and 1 base at J, with 10 bases between. CDR3 sequence: CASSLGVGNTEAFF. The DNA of the CDR3 is TGTGCCAGCTCACTAGGGGTTGGGAACACTGAAGCTTTCTTT.

This clone is a singleton in its sample. This rearrangement joins TRBV5-6 to TRBJ2-3, with 14 bases that match TRBD2. The germline V gene has CDR1 SGHDT and CDR2 YYEEEE. This CDR3 spans 17 amino acids. V shed 0 bases and J 10 bases; nucleotides not matched to a gene: 10. Written as DNA, the CDR3 is TGTGCCAGCAGCTTGGGACTAGCGGGAGGGCCGGATTTCGCGCAGTATTTT. Translation: CASSLGLAGGPDFAQYF.

The rearrangement links TRBV28 to TRBJ2-7, with 11 bases identical to TRBD2. Germline trimming cut 3 bases from V and 2 bases from J; bases unmatched to any gene: 9. Germline V gene sequence: CDR1 MDHEN, CDR2 SYDVKM. This CDR3 has 17 amino acids. CDR3 sequence (DNA): TGTGCCAGCAGTTTCGAGACTAGCGGGAATCCTACCTACGAGCAGTACTTC. Translating it yields CASSFETSGNPTYEQYF. Variable domain in full (rest from reference TRBV28 and TRBJ2-7): DVKVTQSSRYLVKRTGEKVFLECVQDMDHENMFWYRQDPGLGLRLIYFSYDVKMKEKGDIPEGYSVSREKKERFSLILESASTNQTSMYLCASSFETSGNPTYEQYFGPGTRLTVT.

This clone is a singleton in its sample. V and J are TRBV7-3 and TRBJ2-1; 8 bases map to TRBD2. V lost 1 base and J lost 7; bases outside the gene matches: 18. The CDR3 is made up of 19 amino acids. Germline lookup yields CDR1 SGHTA and CDR2 FQGTGA. CDR3: CASSLKAISRREVPNEQFF. The CDR3 DNA is TGTGCCAGCAGCTTAAAAGCTATCTCTAGGCGGGAGGTTCCGAATGAGCAGTTCTTC.

The rearrangement uses TRBV28 and TRBJ2-7, with TRBD2 as a possible D gene (6 bases). The germline gives CDR1 MDHEN, CDR2 SYDVKM. The CDR3 consists of 15 residues. The V end lost 6 bases, the J end lost 2 bases, and 17 bases lay between the germline ends. As DNA, the CDR3 is TGTGCCAGCAGATCGGCGGGACTGAATACCTACGAGCAGTACTTC. It codes for CASRSAGLNTYEQYF. Variable domain in full (rest from reference TRBV28 and TRBJ2-7): DVKVTQSSRYLVKRTGEKVFLECVQDMDHENMFWYRQDPGLGLRLIYFSYDVKMKEKGDIPEGYSVSREKKERFSLILESASTNQTSMYLCASRSAGLNTYEQYFGPGTRLTVT.

V usage is TRBV5-1 and J usage is TRBJ2-7, with no clear D. The CDR3 is made up of 15 amino acids. The ends were cut back, 4 bases at V and 2 bases at J, with 16 bases in the middle. Germline CDR1 reads SGHRS; CDR2 reads YFSETQ. The CDR3, as DNA: TGCGCCAGCAGCAGAGAGTCGCTATCCCCCTACGAGCAGTACTTC. Its protein product is CASSRESLSPYEQYF.

The chain couples TRBV6-5 to TRBJ1-2; D possibly corresponds to TRBD1 (6 bases). CDR3 length equals 13 residues. Germline V gene sequence: CDR1 MNHEY, CDR2 SVGAGI. The ends were cut back, 5 bases at V and 7 bases at J, with 14 bases in the middle. CDR3 amino acids: CASSPGGHSGYTF. The CDR3 coding sequence is TGTGCCAGCAGTCCGGGGGGGCATAGTGGCTACACCTTC.

The chain combines TRBV7-9 with TRBJ2-7; D gene uncertain. Deletions cut 0 bases from V and 6 bases from J, with 6 bases between. Germline values: CDR1 SEHNR, CDR2 FQNEAQ (reference sequence). The CDR3 totals 12 residues. CDR3 in amino acids: CASSLAQSEQYF. The CDR3 DNA is TGTGCCAGCAGCTTAGCGCAGAGCGAGCAGTACTTC.

J is TRBJ2-6 and V is TRBV6-6; possible D gene TRBD1, 5 bases. The germline V and J ends were trimmed by 2 bases and 0 bases, with 8 bases remaining between them. CDR3 length equals 16 residues. Looked up from germline, CDR1 is MNHNY and CDR2 is SVGAGI (reference sequence). The CDR3: CASSYQGYSGANVLTF. The DNA for the CDR3 is TGTGCCAGCAGTTACCAGGGATACTCTGGGGCCAACGTCCTGACTTTC.

The chain recombines TRBV15 with TRBJ2-1, with TRBD1 matching 7 bases. CDR1 is LNHNV, CDR2 YYDKDF, per germline (reference sequence). The CDR3 has 13 amino acids. J gave up 9 bases and V 5 bases, and 7 bases lay outside the gene matches. The CDR3 DNA reads TGTGCCACCAGCTTCATCAGGGGGATTGAGCAGTTCTTC. Translated: CATSFIRGIEQFF.

The genes are TRBV9 and TRBJ2-5, with 7 bases lining up with TRBD1. Germline trimming cut 3 bases from V and 3 bases from J; bases unmatched to any gene: 5. This CDR3 contains 14 residues. The V gene's germline CDR1 is SGDLS and CDR2 YYNGEE. Written as DNA, the CDR3 is TGTGCCAGCAGCGCTTGGGACAGAAAAGAGACCCAGTACTTC. This codes for CASSAWDRKETQYF.

In its sample, this clone was seen a few times. The chain uses TRBV7-2 and TRBJ2-7; D may be TRBD1 (6 bases). The V gene's germline CDR1 is SGHTA and CDR2 FQGNSA. CDR3 size: 14 residues. Between the trimmed V and J ends, which lost 5 bases and 2 bases, there was a span of 13 bases. The CDR3, as DNA: TGTGCCAGCAGCCCAGGGGTGGGACCCTACGAGCAGTACTTC. Amino acid sequence: CASSPGVGPYEQYF.

The rearrangement joins TRBV28 to TRBJ1-2, with 8 bases lining up with TRBD1. The CDR3 consists of 14 residues. V lost 5 bases and J lost 2; bases outside the gene matches: 4. The germline V gene encodes CDR1 MDHEN and CDR2 SYDVKM. CDR3 DNA: TGTGCCAGCAGTACAGGGGGGACCAACTATGGCTACACCTTC. The encoded protein is CASSTGGTNYGYTF.

The V call is TRBV29-1, the J call TRBJ1-2, with D perhaps matching TRBD1 (6 bases). Germline CDR1 reads SQVTM; CDR2 reads ANQGSEA. Trimming removed 2 bases at V and 7 bases at J, with 17 bases between. The CDR3 has 14 amino acids. The chain's CDR3 is CSVELQGGLGGYTF. The CDR3 nucleotides read TGCAGCGTTGAACTACAGGGTGGCTTGGGTGGCTACACCTTC.

The chain recombines TRBV29-1 with TRBJ1-2, with D possibly being TRBD1 (6 bases). Germline V gene lookup returns CDR1 SQVTM and CDR2 ANQGSEA. Between the trimmed V and J ends, which lost 0 bases and 0 bases, there was a span of 14 bases. The CDR3 loop spans 16 amino acids. The CDR3 protein is CSVEDLPQGSNYGYTF. CDR3 DNA: TGCAGCGTTGAAGATCTGCCACAGGGCTCTAACTATGGCTACACCTTC.

This clone was found a few times. The chain uses TRBV6-1 and TRBJ1-6; 8 positions agree with TRBD1. The CDR3 has 15 residues. CDR1 is MNHNS, CDR2 SASEGT, per germline. Trimming at V came to 8 bases and at J to 5 bases, leaving 8 bases not matched to a gene. CDR3 in amino acids: CASSRGTGHNSPLHF. The CDR3 DNA sequence: TGTGCCAGCTCCCGGGGGACAGGCCATAATTCACCCCTCCACTTT.